This TCR beta chain was captured in a study of blood T cell repertoires in COVID-19. Across the whole study: COVID-19 samples, acute and convalescent, were from the United States, Italy and Spain. The cDNA or gDNA used as material had been derived from T cells, B-cell-depleted T cells, or PBMCs.

Only one count was recorded for this clone. The CDR3 is 15 amino acids. V was clipped by 6 bases and J by 3 bases; unmatched bases: 11. Germline CDR1 SNHLY, CDR2 FYNNEI. In the source study's methods: Scientists estimated how many nucleated cells there were by amplifying reference gene primers. The protocol was immunoSEQ multiplex PCR, while the TCRdb copy is restricted to in-frame clones and leaves out a portion. That table is the source of V, J and clone size, and D and trimming were worked out from the DNA. Of 55,000 to 90,000 clones listed, about 80% are singletons. The chain employs TRBV2 and TRBJ2-7; 7 bases are shared with TRBD1. The receptor's source is a woman in her fifties or sixties with acute or convalescent COVID-19. Sequenced: peripheral blood. Here the CDR3 DNA reads TGTGCCAGCAGACGCCAGAGACAGGGCAACTACGAGCAGTACTTC. It yields the protein CASRRQRQGNYEQYF.